The clone carrying this TCR beta chain showed up many times. The antigen remains undetermined. The CDR3 regions of TCR beta were amplified from RNA transcripts. A set of HTBI primers served as the primers for a first-round RT-PCR of the TCR CDR3. TCRdb independently ran MiXCR on the multiplex PCR reads; one entry per CDR3 protein. The sample records some 460,000 distinct CDR3 sequences, 15% to 18% being singletons. The data stem from a study of T cells in Graves' hyperthyroidism and ophthalmopathy. Regarding the study as a whole: Blood held most thyroid clonotypes expanded above 0.001 frequency.

CDR3 size: 14 residues. CDR1 and CDR2 (germline): SNHLY, FYNNEI. V gave up 6 bases and J gave up 5 bases, with 16 bases separating them. PBMCs stemmed from 10 ml fresh peripheral blood. Sequences were obtained from blood. The chain is built from TRBV2 and TRBJ1-2, with D perhaps TRBD1 (5 bases). The sequence came from a woman aged 18-29 years with Graves' hyperthyroidism. The CDR3 bases are TGTGCCAGCAGGCGGGAGGGGCCTACGTATGGCTACACCTTC. It encodes CASRREGPTYGYTF.